Following are 10 T cell receptor beta chains from one sample sequenced in a study of blood T cell repertoires in COVID-19. TCRdb's table, derived via immunoSEQ multiplex PCR, lists solely in-frame clones and lacks some. Among fewer than 450,000 clones listed, more than 75% were seen once. The sequencing input was PBMCs or T cells enriched from blood (not recorded which). All receptors come from a woman in her late teens or twenties who had recovered from COVID-19.

The rearrangement links TRBV29-1 to TRBJ2-4; 14 nucleotides agree with TRBD2. The CDR3 sequence is 18 residues long. With 3 bases clipped from V and 3 bases from J, the junction kept 10 bases outside the gene matches. CDR1 and CDR2 (germline): SQVTM, ANQGSEA. The CDR3 loop reads CSVDPPTSGGAGKNIQYF. The CDR3 DNA reads as TGCAGCGTTGATCCTCCGACTAGCGGGGGGGCGGGCAAAAACATTCAGTACTTC. Variable domain in full (rest from reference TRBV29-1 and TRBJ2-4): SAVISQKPSRDICQRGTSLTIQCQVDSQVTMMFWYRQQPGQSLTLIATANQGSEATYESGFVIDKFPISRPNLTFSTLTVSNMSPEDSSIYLCSVDPPTSGGAGKNIQYFGAGTRLSVL.

CDR3 in amino acids: CASSQGQVRNNQPQHF. Here the CDR3 DNA reads TGCGCCAGCAGCCAAGGACAGGTCAGAAACAATCAGCCCCAGCATTTT. The chain has TRBV4-1 and TRBJ1-5; D is possibly TRBD1 (6 bases). The CDR3 runs 16 residues. CDR1 is MGHRA and CDR2 is YSYEKL in the germline V gene. Trimming took 1 base from V and 3 from J, leaving 13 bases between them.

This sequence joins TRBV11-2 and TRBJ1-3; TRBD1 is a possible D gene (6 bases). Trimming took off 3 bases at V and 2 bases at J, with 17 bases between the two ends. Germline V gene lookup returns CDR1 SGHAT and CDR2 FQNNGV. The CDR3 sequence is 17 residues long. CDR3 sequence (DNA): TGTGCCAGCAGCTTTACAAACAGGGTAGGAACTGGAAACACCATATATTTT. Residues: CASSFTNRVGTGNTIYF.

Turning to this clone: This sample includes further DNA sequences coding for the same CDR3. The chain has TRBV5-1 and TRBJ2-3; 10 nucleotides match TRBD2. Germline CDR1 SGHRS, CDR2 YFSETQ. This CDR3 region has 16 residues. The junction had 6 bases not matched to a gene; V was cut back by 4 bases and J by 1 base. The CDR3 region has the DNA TGCGCCAGCAGCCGTACCGGGACTAGCGGCACAGATACGCAGTATTTT. This sequence encodes CASSRTGTSGTDTQYF.

J is TRBJ1-1 and V is TRBV12-5; 8 bases fit TRBD1. There are 14 residues in the CDR3. CDR1 is LGHNT, CDR2 FRNRAP, per germline. J gave up 8 bases and V 5 bases, and 10 bases lay outside the gene matches. CDR3 in amino acids: CASGPQGQGGEAFF. The CDR3 DNA reads as TGTGCTAGTGGTCCTCAAGGACAGGGCGGAGAAGCTTTCTTT.

V is TRBV28 and J is TRBJ1-2; D is uncertain. V shed 3 bases and J shed 8 bases, with 7 bases lying between them. CDR1 and CDR2 from the germline V gene are MDHEN and SYDVKM. The CDR3 spans 11 residues. CDR3 DNA sequence: TGTGCCAGCAGTTTCTCTAAAGGCTACACCTTC. Its protein is CASSFSKGYTF.

The chain has TRBV6-5 and TRBJ2-5, with unresolved D. V was cut by 6 bases and J by 5 bases, with 7 bases left in between. Looked up from germline, CDR1 is MNHEY and CDR2 is SVGAGI. The CDR3 length is 11 residues. CDR3 residues: CASRLGETQYF. CDR3 DNA sequence: TGTGCCAGCAGACTCGGGGAGACCCAGTACTTC.

This clone was seen only a few times. V usage is TRBV7-9 and J usage is TRBJ1-2; no clear D gene. Trimming stripped 2 bases from V and 0 bases from J, with 13 bases between. Germline CDR1 is SEHNR and CDR2 is FQNEAQ (reference sequence). This CDR3 comprises 16 residues. The CDR3 region has the DNA TGTGCCAGCAGCTTATCGACTACGGCCGCTAACTATGGCTACACCTTC. This encodes CASSLSTTAANYGYTF.

J is TRBJ1-2 and V is TRBV14, with D perhaps matching TRBD1 (6 bases). The CDR3 length is 14 residues. Trimming removed 3 bases from V and 6 bases from J, with 14 bases in between. Germline V gene data show CDR1 as SGHDN and CDR2 as FVKESK. The CDR3 DNA follows: TGTGCCAGCAGCCACTACCGGCGGACAGATGGCTACACCTTC. As protein: CASSHYRRTDGYTF.

The chain joins TRBV6-5 to TRBJ2-5; TRBD2 is a possible D gene (7 bases). V was clipped by 9 bases and J by 5 bases, with 19 bases between them. CDR1 is MNHEY, CDR2 SVGAGI, per germline. This CDR3 has 14 amino acids. CDR3: CARGSTGRGETQYF. The CDR3 DNA sequence: TGTGCCAGGGGGTCAACAGGGAGGGGGGAGACCCAGTACTTC.